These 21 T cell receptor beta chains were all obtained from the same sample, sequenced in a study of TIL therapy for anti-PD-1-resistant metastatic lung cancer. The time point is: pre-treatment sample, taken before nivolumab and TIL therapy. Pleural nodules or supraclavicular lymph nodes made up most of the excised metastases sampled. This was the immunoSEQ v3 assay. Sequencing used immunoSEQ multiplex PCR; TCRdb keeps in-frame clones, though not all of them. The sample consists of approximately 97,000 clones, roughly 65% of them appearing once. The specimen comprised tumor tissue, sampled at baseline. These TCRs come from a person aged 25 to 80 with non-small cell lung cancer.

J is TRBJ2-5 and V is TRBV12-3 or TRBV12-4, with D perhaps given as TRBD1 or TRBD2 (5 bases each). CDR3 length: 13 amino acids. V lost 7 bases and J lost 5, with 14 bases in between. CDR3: CASKLGGTETQYF. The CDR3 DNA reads TGTGCCAGCAAACTTGGGGGTACCGAGACCCAGTACTTC.

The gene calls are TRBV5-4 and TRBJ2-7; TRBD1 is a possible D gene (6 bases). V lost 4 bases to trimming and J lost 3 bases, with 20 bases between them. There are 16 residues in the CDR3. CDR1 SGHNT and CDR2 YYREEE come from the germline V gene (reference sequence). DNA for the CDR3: TGTGCCAGCAGCCCCAATTTGGGCGAGGGGGACTACGAGCAGTACTTC. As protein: CASSPNLGEGDYEQYF. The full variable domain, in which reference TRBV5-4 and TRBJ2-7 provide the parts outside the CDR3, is ETGVTQSPTHLIKTRGQQVTLRCSSQSGHNTVSWYQQALGQGPQFIFQYYREEENGRGNFPPRFSGLQFPNYSSELNVNALELDDSALYLCASSPNLGEGDYEQYFGPGTRLTVT.

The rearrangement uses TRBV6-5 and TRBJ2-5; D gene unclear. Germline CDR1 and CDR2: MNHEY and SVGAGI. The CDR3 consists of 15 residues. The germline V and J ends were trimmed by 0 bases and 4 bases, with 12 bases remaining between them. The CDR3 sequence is CASSYSPRRLETQYF. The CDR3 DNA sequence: TGTGCCAGCAGTTACTCCCCCCGCAGGTTAGAGACCCAGTACTTC.

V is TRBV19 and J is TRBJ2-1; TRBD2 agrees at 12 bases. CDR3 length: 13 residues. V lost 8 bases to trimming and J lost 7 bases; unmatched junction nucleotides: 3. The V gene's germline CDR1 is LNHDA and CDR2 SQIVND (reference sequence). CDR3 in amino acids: CASSGLAGNEQFF. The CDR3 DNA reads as TGTGCCAGTTCGGGACTAGCGGGTAATGAGCAGTTCTTC.

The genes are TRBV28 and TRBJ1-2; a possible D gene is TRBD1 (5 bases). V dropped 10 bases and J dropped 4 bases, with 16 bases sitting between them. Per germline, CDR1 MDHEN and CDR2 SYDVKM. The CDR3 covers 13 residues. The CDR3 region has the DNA TGTGCCACTGGCCCACACGGGGGCTATGGCTACACCTTC. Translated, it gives CATGPHGGYGYTF.

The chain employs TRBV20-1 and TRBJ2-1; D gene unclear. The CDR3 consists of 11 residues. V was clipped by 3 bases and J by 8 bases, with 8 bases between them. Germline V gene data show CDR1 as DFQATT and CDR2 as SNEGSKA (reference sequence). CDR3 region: CSASPSHEQFF. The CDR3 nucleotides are TGCAGTGCTAGCCCCTCCCATGAGCAGTTCTTC.

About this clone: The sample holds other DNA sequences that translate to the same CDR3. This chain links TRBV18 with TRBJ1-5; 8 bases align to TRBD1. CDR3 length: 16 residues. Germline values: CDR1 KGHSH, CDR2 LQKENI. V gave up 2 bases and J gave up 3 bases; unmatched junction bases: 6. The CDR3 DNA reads TGTGCCAGCTCACCAGAAGGGACAGGTTTCAATCAGCCCCAGCATTTT. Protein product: CASSPEGTGFNQPQHF.

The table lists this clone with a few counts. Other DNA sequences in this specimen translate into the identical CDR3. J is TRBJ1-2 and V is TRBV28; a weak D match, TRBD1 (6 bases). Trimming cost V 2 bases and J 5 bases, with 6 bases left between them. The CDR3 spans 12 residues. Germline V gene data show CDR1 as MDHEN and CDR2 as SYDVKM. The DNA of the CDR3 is TGTGCCAGCAGTTTACAGGGGTATGGCTACACCTTC. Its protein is CASSLQGYGYTF.

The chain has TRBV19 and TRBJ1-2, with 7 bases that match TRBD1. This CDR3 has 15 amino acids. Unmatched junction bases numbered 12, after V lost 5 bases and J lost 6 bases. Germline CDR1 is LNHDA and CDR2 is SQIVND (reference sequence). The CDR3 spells CASSAGQKGGDGYTF. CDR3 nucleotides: TGTGCCAGTAGTGCGGGACAGAAAGGAGGCGATGGCTACACCTTC.

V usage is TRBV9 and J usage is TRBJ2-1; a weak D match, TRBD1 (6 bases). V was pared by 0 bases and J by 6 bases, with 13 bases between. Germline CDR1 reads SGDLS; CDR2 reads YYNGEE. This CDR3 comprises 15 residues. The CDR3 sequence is CASSVGGRAANEQFF. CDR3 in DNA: TGTGCCAGCAGCGTAGGGGGGCGCGCAGCCAATGAGCAGTTCTTC.

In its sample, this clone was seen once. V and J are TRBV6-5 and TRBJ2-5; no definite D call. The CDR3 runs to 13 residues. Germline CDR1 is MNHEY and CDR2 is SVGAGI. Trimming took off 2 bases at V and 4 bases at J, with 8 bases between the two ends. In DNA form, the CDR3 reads TGTGCCAGCAGTTACAGGGTACTAGAGACCCAGTACTTC. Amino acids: CASSYRVLETQYF.

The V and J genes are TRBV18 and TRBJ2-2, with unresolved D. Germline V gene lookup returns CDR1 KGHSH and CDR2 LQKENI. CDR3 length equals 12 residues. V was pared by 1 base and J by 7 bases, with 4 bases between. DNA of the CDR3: TGTGCCAGCTCACCACTCAGCGGGGAGCTGTTTTTT. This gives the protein CASSPLSGELFF. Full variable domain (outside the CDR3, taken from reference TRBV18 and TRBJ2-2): NAGVMQNPRHLVRRRGQEARLRCSPMKGHSHVYWYRQLPEEGLKFMVYLQKENIIDESGMPKERFSAEFPKEGPSILRIQQVVRGDSAAYFCASSPLSGELFFGEGSRLTVL.

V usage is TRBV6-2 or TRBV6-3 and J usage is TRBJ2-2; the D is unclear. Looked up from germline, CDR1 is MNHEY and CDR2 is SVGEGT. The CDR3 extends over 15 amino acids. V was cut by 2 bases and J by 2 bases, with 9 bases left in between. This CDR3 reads CASSYDVYNTGELFF. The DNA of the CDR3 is TGTGCCAGCAGTTACGACGTCTACAACACCGGGGAGCTGTTTTTT.

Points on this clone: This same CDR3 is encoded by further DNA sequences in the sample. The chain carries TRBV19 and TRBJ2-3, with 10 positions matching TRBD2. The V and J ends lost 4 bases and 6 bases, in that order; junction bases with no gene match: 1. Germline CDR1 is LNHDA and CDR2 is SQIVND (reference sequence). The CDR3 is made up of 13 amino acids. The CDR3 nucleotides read TGTGCCAGTAGTACGGGACTAGCGGATACGCAGTATTTT. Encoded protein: CASSTGLADTQYF.

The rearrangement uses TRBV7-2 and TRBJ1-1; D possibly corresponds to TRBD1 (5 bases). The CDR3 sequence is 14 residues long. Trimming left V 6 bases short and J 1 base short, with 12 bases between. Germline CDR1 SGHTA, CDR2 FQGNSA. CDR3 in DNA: TGTGCCAGCAGGCTAGGGACGGGGAACACTGAAGCTTTCTTT. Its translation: CASRLGTGNTEAFF. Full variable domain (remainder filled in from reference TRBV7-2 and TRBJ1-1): GAGVSQSPSNKVTEKGKDVELRCDPISGHTALYWYRQSLGQGLEFLIYFQGNSAPDKSGLPSDRFSAERTGGSVSTLTIQRTQQEDSAVYLCASRLGTGNTEAFFGQGTRLTVV.

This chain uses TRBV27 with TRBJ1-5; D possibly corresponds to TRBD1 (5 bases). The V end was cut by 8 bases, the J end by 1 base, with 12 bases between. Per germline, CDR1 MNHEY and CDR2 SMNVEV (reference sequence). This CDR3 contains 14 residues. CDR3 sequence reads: CASYMGGSNQPQHF. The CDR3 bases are TGTGCCAGCTATATGGGGGGGAGCAATCAGCCCCAGCATTTT.

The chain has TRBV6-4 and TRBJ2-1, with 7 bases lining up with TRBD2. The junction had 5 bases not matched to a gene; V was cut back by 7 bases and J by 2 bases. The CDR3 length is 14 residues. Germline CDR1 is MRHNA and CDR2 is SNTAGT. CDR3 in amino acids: CASTGLVPYNEQFF. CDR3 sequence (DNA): TGTGCCAGCACCGGACTAGTCCCCTACAATGAGCAGTTCTTC.

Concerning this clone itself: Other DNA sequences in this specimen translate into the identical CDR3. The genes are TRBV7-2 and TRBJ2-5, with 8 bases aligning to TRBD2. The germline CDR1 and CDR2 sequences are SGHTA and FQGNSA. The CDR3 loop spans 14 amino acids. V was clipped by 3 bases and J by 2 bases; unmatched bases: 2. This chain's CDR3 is CASSFQRGQETQYF. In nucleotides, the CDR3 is TGTGCCAGCAGCTTCCAGCGGGGGCAAGAGACCCAGTACTTC.

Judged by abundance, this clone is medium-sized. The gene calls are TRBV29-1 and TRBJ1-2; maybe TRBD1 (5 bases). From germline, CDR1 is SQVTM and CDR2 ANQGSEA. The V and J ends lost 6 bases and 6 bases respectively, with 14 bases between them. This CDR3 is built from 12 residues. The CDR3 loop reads CSVAPVGDGYTF. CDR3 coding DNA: TGCAGCGTCGCTCCGGTGGGGGATGGCTACACCTTC.

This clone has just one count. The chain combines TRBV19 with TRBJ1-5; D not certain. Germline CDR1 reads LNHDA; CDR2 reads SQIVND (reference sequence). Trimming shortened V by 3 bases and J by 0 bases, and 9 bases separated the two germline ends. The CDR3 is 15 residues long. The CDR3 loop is CASSMSPSSNQPQHF. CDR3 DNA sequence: TGTGCCAGTAGTATGTCCCCGAGTAGCAATCAGCCCCAGCATTTT.

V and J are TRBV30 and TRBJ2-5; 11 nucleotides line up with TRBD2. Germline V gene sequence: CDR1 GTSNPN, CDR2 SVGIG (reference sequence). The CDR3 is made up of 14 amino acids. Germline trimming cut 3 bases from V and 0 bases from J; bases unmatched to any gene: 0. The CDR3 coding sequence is TGTGCCTGGAGACTAGCGGGGGACCAAGAGACCCAGTACTTC. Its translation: CAWRLAGDQETQYF.